The sequence of this T cell receptor beta chain was determined in a study of regulatory T cells in long-lasting Graves disease. Relying on iRepertoire HTBI primers and Arm-PCR of CDR3 regions, the team built TCR beta libraries. Each CDR3 protein gets one entry after TCRdb re-called the multiplex PCR reads with MiXCR. The table records hundreds of thousands of distinct CDR3 sequences, 20% to 25% of them present only once. V lost 1 base, J lost 1 base, and 11 bases lay in between. This CDR3 is built from 15 residues. Germline loops: CDR1 SEHNR, CDR2 FQNEAQ (reference sequence). Study outcomes and limitations: Lower TCR diversity was seen in persistent Graves' patients than in newly diagnosed ones.

Time point noted: persistent/refractory GD, antithyroid drugs over 5 years with positive TRAb. PBMC RNA served as the TCR library source. A note on this clonotype: The target antigen is unknown.

Sequencing used peripheral blood mononuclear cells (PBMCs), obtained when the disease was refractory, from a patient treated with antithyroid drugs. V gene TRBV7-9 combines with J gene TRBJ2-7; D is possibly TRBD2 (5 bases). The receptor comes from a female donor with Graves disease. The CDR3: CASSLVLGSSYEQYF. CDR3 sequence (DNA): TGTGCCAGCAGCTTAGTACTTGGGAGTTCCTACGAGCAGTACTTC.